Detailed here is one T cell receptor beta chain. The ends were cut back, 6 bases at V and 2 bases at J, with 13 bases in the middle. CDR1 is SQVTM and CDR2 is ANQGSEA in the germline V gene. The CDR3 totals 14 residues. The entry originates in a study of CD8 T cells in Susac syndrome. RNA was extracted with the RNeasy kit, and a quantity of roughly 0.5 to 1 ug was reverse transcribed using random hexamers. TCRdb ran MiXCR on the immunoSEQ multiplex PCR reads and lists one entry per CDR3 protein. The sample has roughly 130,000 distinct CDR3 sequences, approximately 95% seen once; the top ten hold about 0.11%.

The specimen was CD4+ T cells from PBMCs. The TCR comes from a human donor with multiple sclerosis. The chain couples TRBV29-1 to TRBJ1-4; no reliable D call. The CDR3 region has the DNA TGCAGCGTCCAGATATTCGGGACTAATGAAAAACTGTTTTTT. It translates to CSVQIFGTNEKLFF.